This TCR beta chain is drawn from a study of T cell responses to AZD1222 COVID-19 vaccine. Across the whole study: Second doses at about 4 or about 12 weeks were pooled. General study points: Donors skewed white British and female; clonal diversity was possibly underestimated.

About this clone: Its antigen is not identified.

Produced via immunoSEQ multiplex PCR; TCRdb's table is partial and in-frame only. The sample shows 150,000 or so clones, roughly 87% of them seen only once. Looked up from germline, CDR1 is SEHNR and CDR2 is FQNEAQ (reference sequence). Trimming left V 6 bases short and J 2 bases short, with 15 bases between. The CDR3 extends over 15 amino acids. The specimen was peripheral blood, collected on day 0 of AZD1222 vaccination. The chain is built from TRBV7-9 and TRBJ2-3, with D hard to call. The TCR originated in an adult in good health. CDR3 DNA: TGTGCCAGCAGTTATGACTTAGACCTCACAGATACGCAGTATTTT. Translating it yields CASSYDLDLTDTQYF.